A selection of T cell receptor beta chains follows, all from one sample in a study of blood T cell repertoires in COVID-19. Sequencing was performed with immunoSEQ multiplex PCR; in TCRdb, only in-frame clones are kept and a portion is missing. Among about 110,000 clones, approximately 84% were seen once, and the ten largest hold about 6.6%. Sequencing used peripheral blood. The receptors here all came from a woman aged 50 to 60 with acute or convalescent COVID-19. Both conserved end residues are part of each CDR3. D genes are given only for firm matches. Clone size is not always given. Where it is, it says once, few, many or a class for expanded clones.

D,V,size,J,CDR3,DNA
NA,TRBV7-2,NA,TRBJ1-6,CASTPRGSSYNSPLHF,TGTGCCAGCACCCCAAGGGGGAGCTCCTATAATTCACCCCTCCACTTT
NA,TRBV6-5,NA,TRBJ1-6,CASSYGRDSPLHF,TGTGCCAGCAGTTACGGGCGGGATTCACCCCTCCACTTT
NA,TRBV6-5,NA,TRBJ1-6,CASSSSRSYNSPLHF,TGTGCCAGCAGTTCCTCGCGGTCCTATAATTCACCCCTCCACTTT
NA,TRBV19,NA,TRBJ1-2,CASSRGEDILYYGYTF,TGTGCCAGTAGTAGGGGGGAAGACATCCTTTACTATGGCTACACCTTC
NA,TRBV5-1,NA,TRBJ1-1,CASSLTGRDTEAFF,TGCGCCAGCAGTTTGACAGGACGGGACACTGAAGCTTTCTTT
TRBD1,TRBV19,NA,TRBJ2-3,CASTASGGTTDTQYF,TGTGCCAGTACTGCCTCAGGGGGCACCACAGATACGCAGTATTTT
NA,TRBV20-1,NA,TRBJ1-1,CSYAGAREAFF,TGCAGCTACGCTGGGGCGAGGGAAGCTTTCTTT
NA,TRBV11-1,NA,TRBJ1-6,CASGSSSYNSPLHF,TGTGCCAGCGGTTCTTCCAGTTATAATTCACCCCTCCACTTT
NA,TRBV27,NA,TRBJ2-7,CASSLSKGLGYEQYF,TGTGCCAGCAGTTTATCGAAGGGACTGGGCTACGAGCAGTACTTC
NA,TRBV5-1,NA,TRBJ1-3,CASSLAGGPGNTIYF,TGCGCCAGCAGCTTGGCCGGGGGGCCTGGAAACACCATATATTTT
NA,TRBV21-1,once,TRBJ1-2,CASSKGGKEGGYNYGYTF,TGTGCCAGCAGCAAAGGGGGGAAGGAGGGTGGGTATAACTATGGCTACACCTTC
NA,TRBV4-1,NA,TRBJ1-5,CASSQEGGQGPYQPQHF,TGCGCCAGCAGCCAAGAAGGGGGTCAGGGTCCCTATCAGCCCCAGCATTTT
TRBD1,TRBV12-3/TRBV12-4,NA,TRBJ1-2,CASSGQGYGYTF,TGTGCCAGCAGTGGACAGGGGTATGGCTACACCTTC
TRBD1,TRBV5-1,NA,TRBJ1-1,CASSTGQSTEAFF,TGCGCCAGCAGCACGGGACAGAGCACTGAAGCTTTCTTT
NA,TRBV2,NA,TRBJ1-2,CASSEDGGDGYTF,TGTGCCAGCAGTGAGGATGGGGGGGATGGCTACACCTTC